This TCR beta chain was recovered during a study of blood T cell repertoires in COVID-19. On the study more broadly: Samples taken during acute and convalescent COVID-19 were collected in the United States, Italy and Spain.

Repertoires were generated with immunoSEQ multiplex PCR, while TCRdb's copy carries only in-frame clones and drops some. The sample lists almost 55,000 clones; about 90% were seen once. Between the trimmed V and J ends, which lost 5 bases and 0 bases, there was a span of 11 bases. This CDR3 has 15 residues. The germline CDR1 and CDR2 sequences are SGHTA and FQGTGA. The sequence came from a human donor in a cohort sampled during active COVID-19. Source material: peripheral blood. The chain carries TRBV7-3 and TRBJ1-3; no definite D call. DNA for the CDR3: TGTGCCAGCAGCCCCGCCGGCGGCTCTGGAAACACCATATATTTT. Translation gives CASSPAGGSGNTIYF.